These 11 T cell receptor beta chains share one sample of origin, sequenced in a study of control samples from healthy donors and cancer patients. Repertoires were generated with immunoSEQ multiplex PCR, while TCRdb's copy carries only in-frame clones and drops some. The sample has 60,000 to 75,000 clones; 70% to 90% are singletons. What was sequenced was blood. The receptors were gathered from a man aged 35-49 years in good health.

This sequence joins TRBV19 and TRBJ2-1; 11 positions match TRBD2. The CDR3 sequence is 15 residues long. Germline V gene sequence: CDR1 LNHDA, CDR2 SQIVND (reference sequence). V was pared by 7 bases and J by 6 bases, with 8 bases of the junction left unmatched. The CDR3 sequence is CASTHPLAGGNEQFF. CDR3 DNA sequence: TGTGCCAGTACCCACCCCCTAGCGGGAGGCAATGAGCAGTTCTTC.

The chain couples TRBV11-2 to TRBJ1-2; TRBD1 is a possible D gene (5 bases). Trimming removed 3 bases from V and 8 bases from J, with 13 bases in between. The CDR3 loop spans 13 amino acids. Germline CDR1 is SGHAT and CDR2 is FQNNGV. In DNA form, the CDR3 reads TGTGCCAGCAGCTTCCAGGGATCGACGGGCTACACCTTC. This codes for CASSFQGSTGYTF.

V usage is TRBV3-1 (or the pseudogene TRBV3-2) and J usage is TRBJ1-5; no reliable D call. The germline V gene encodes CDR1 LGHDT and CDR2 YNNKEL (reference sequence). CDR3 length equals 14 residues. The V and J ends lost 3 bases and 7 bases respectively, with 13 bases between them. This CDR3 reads CASSQEGSGQPQHF. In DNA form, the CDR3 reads TGTGCCAGCAGCCAGGAGGGATCGGGGCAGCCCCAGCATTTT.

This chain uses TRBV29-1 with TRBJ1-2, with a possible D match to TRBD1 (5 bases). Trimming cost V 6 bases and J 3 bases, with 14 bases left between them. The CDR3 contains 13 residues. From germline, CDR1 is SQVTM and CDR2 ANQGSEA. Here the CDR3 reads CSVTWGLDYGYTF. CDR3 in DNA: TGCAGCGTGACTTGGGGGTTGGACTATGGCTACACCTTC.

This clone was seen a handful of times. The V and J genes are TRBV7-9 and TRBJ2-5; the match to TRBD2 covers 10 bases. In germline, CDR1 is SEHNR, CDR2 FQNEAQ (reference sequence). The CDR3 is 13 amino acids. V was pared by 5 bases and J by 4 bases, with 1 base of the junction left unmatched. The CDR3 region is CASSGTSVETQYF. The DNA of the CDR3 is TGTGCCAGCAGCGGGACTAGCGTAGAGACCCAGTACTTC.

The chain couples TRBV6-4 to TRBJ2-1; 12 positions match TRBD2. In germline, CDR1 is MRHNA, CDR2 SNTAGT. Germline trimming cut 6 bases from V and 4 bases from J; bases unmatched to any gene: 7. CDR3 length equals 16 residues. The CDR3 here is CASSQKGTSGYNEQFF. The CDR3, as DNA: TGTGCCAGCAGCCAAAAGGGGACTAGCGGGTACAATGAGCAGTTCTTC.

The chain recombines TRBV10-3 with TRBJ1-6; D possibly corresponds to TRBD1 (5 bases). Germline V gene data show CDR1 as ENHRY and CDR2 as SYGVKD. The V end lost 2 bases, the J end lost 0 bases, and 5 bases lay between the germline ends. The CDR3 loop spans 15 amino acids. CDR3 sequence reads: CAISEGGSYNSPLHF. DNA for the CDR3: TGTGCCATCAGTGAGGGGGGCTCCTATAATTCACCCCTCCACTTT.

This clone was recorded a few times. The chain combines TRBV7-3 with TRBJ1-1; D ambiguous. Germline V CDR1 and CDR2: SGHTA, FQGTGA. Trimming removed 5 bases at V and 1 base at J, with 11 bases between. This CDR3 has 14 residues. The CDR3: CASSVDRRNTEAFF. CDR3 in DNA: TGTGCCAGCAGCGTCGACCGTAGGAACACTGAAGCTTTCTTT.

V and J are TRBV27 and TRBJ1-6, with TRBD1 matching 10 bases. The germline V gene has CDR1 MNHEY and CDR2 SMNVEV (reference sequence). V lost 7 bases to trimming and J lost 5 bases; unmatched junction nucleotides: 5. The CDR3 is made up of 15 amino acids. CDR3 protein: CASTWTGGNNSPLHF. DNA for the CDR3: TGTGCCAGCACATGGACAGGGGGGAATAATTCACCCCTCCACTTT.

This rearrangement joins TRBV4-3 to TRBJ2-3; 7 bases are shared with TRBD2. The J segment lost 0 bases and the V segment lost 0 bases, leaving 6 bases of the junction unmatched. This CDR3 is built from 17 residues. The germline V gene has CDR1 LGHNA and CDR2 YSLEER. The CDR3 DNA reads TGCGCCAGCAGCCAAGATAGGACTAGACCGAGCACAGATACGCAGTATTTT. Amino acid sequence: CASSQDRTRPSTDTQYF.

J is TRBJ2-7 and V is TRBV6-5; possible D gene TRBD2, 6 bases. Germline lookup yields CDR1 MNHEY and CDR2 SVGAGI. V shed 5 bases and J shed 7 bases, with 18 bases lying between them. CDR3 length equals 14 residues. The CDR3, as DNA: TGTGCCAGCAGTCAAATGGGACTCCTAGGGGAGCAGTACTTC. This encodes CASSQMGLLGEQYF.